Below, 7 T cell receptor beta chains from the same sample are listed, as sequenced in a study of Ad26.COV2.S vaccination and SARS-CoV-2 variants. TCRdb's table, derived via immunoSEQ multiplex PCR, lists solely in-frame clones and lacks some. The sample shows more than 300,000 clones, roughly 86% of them seen only once. Specified treatment: roughly 18 received Ad26.COV2.S at low or high dose, single or two shots; 5 received placebo; per-sample allocation not given. Each sample was drawn 63 days after the first injection (of vaccine or placebo). Sequences were derived from peripheral blood, sampled in a trial of Ad26.COV2.S vaccine versus placebo. Source of these receptors: a person between 18 and 59 years old who received the Ad26.COV2.S COVID-19 vaccine or a placebo.

The rearrangement links TRBV6-5 to TRBJ1-1; D may be TRBD1 (5 bases). From germline, CDR1 is MNHEY and CDR2 SVGAGI. CDR3 length: 13 residues. The V and J ends lost 8 bases and 0 bases respectively, with 10 bases between them. Here the CDR3 DNA reads TGTGCCAGCTTGAGGGACCTGAACACTGAAGCTTTCTTT. This gives the protein CASLRDLNTEAFF.

The V call is TRBV27, the J call TRBJ2-2; D gene ambiguous. Trimming pared 6 bases from V and 8 bases from J, leaving 13 bases between. This CDR3 spans 13 amino acids. Germline loops: CDR1 MNHEY, CDR2 SMNVEV (reference sequence). CDR3 sequence: CASSLVWRGELFF. CDR3 in DNA: TGTGCCAGCAGCCTTGTATGGAGAGGGGAGCTGTTTTTT.

This clone was counted ten times or more. One end of the junction is discordant with germline, which a read error may explain. V gene TRBV24-1 combines with J gene TRBJ2-7; D is undetermined. Germline assignment: CDR1 KGHDR and CDR2 SFDVKD. The CDR3 runs 13 residues. In nucleotides, the CDR3 is TGTGCCACCAGTGATTCCGGCCCCTTGTGGGCGAACTTC. Amino acids: CATSDSGPLWANF.

V is TRBV4-3 and J is TRBJ1-2; D remains ambiguous. Trimming took 4 bases from V and 8 from J, leaving 14 bases between them. The CDR3 runs 13 residues. Germline lookup yields CDR1 LGHNA and CDR2 YSLEER. CDR3 sequence: CASSPYIFEGYTF. DNA for the CDR3: TGCGCCAGCAGCCCATACATATTCGAAGGCTACACCTTC.

V is TRBV6-5 and J is TRBJ1-5; D is perhaps TRBD1 (5 bases). There are 15 residues in the CDR3. Trimming shortened V by 9 bases and J by 3 bases, and 18 bases separated the two germline ends. Germline-derived CDR1 and CDR2 are MNHEY and SVGAGI. CDR3 sequence reads: CASTVGPQLNQPQHF. Here the CDR3 DNA reads TGTGCCAGTACGGTGGGACCCCAACTCAATCAGCCCCAGCATTTT.

This chain uses TRBV7-9 with TRBJ1-2; no clear D gene. Germline V gene lookup returns CDR1 SEHNR and CDR2 FQNEAQ (reference sequence). Trimming removed 5 bases from V and 5 bases from J, with 15 bases in between. The CDR3 is 14 residues long. CDR3 loop: CASSPAGGPYGYTF. In nucleotides, the CDR3 is TGTGCCAGCAGCCCCGCCGGCGGGCCTTATGGCTACACCTTC.

V usage is TRBV7-2 and J usage is TRBJ2-3; D is uncertain. Trimming stripped 4 bases from V and 2 bases from J, with 13 bases between. CDR1 and CDR2 from the germline V gene are SGHTA and FQGNSA. This CDR3 region has 15 residues. This chain's CDR3 is CASSSQLKHTDTQYF. CDR3 sequence (DNA): TGTGCCAGCAGCTCCCAACTGAAACACACAGATACGCAGTATTTT.